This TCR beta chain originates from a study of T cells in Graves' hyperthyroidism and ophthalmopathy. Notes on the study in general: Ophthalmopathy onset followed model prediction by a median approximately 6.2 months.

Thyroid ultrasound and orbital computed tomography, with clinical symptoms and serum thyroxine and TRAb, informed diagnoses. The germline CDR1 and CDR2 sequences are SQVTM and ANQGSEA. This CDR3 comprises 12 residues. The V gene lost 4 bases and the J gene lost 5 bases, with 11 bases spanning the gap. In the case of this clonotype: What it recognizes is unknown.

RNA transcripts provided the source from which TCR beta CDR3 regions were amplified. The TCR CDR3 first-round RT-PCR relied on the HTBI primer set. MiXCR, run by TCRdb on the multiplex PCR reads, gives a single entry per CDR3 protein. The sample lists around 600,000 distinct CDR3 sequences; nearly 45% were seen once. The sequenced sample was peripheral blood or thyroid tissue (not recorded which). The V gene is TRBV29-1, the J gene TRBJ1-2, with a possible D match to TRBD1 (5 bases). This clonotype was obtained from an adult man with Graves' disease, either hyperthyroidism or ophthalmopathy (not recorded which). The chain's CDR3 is CSVVRQGYGYTF. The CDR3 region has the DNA TGCAGCGTTGTCAGGCAGGGATATGGCTACACCTTC.